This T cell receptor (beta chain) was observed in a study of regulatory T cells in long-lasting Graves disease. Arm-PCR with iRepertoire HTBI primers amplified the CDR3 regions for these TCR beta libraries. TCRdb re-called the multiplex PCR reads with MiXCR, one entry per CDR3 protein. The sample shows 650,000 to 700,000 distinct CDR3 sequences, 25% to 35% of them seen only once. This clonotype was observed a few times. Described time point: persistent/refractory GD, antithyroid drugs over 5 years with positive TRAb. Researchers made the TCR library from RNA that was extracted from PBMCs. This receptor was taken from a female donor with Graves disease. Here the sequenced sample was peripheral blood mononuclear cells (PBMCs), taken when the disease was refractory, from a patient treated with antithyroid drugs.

The CDR3 reads CATRPGQVVPPPNTGELFF. For the CDR3, the DNA is TGTGCCACTCGGCCGGGACAGGTTGTCCCCCCCCCGAACACCGGGGAGCTGTTTTTT. The chain uses TRBV6-4 and TRBJ2-2, with TRBD1 matching over 8 bases. The CDR3 sequence is 19 residues long. Germline lookup yields CDR1 MRHNA and CDR2 SNTAGT. The V segment lost 10 bases and the J segment 0 bases; nucleotides outside the gene matches: 19.